These T cell receptor beta chains were read from a single sample in a study of T cell responses to AZD1222 COVID-19 vaccine. Here immunoSEQ multiplex PCR was the method, and the copy in TCRdb shows in-frame clones only, minus some. The data contain about 86,000 clones, 85% to 90% of them seen just once; the ten biggest clones take up less than 8.5%. This sample comprised peripheral blood, obtained 28 days after the second AZD1222 dose. Receptors were obtained from an adult who received the AZD1222 COVID-19 vaccine. Each CDR3 is given without its conserved first and last residue. The order of the fields is J gene, V gene, CDR3 protein.

>TRBJ1-1|TRBV2
ASGEGGETTEAF
>TRBJ2-2|TRBV5-1
ASSWTGLNTGELF
>TRBJ2-7|TRBV27
ASRASGSWEQY
>TRBJ1-2|TRBV27
ASSLYGDRRYGYT
>TRBJ1-1|TRBV7-9
ASSDGQNSFEAF
>TRBJ2-1|TRBV3-1/TRBV3-2
ASILAGNNEQF
>TRBJ1-1|TRBV6-2/TRBV6-3
ASSPRTGWAEAF
>TRBJ1-2|TRBV6-5
ASREGALGGYT
>TRBJ1-3|TRBV15
ATSREPGISGNTIY
>TRBJ1-6|TRBV10-1
ATSEDGPSPLH
>TRBJ1-3|TRBV7-8
ASSPWTARNTIY
>TRBJ2-1|TRBV19
ASSSRQGEQF
>TRBJ2-1|TRBV11-2
ASSVTSGSWNNEQF
>TRBJ2-3|TRBV27
ASTFLAGGPRDTQY
>TRBJ2-1|TRBV11-2
ASSHIGTRVNEQF
>TRBJ2-1|TRBV4-2
ASSQESGTSGRDEQF
>TRBJ1-2|TRBV12-3/TRBV12-4
ASSSLTNYGYT
>TRBJ1-6|TRBV7-9
ASSLLPSSYNSPLH
>TRBJ1-6|TRBV7-8
ASSLEGRNNNSPLH
>TRBJ2-6|TRBV19
ASSMGLGESGANVLT
>TRBJ2-1|TRBV29-1
SVVASGIYNEQF
>TRBJ1-1|TRBV10-2
ASSESRYGDTEAF
>TRBJ2-7|TRBV7-2
ASSQAGNSYEQY
>TRBJ2-4|TRBV19
ASSLTSGTPSGAKNIQY
>TRBJ2-7|TRBV4-3
ASSQQTSGRPSEQY
>TRBJ1-1|TRBV21-1
ASSNRNTEAF
>TRBJ2-4|TRBV6-5
ASSYSAGGFNIQY
>TRBJ2-7|TRBV7-2
ASSATRQGGEQY
>TRBJ1-5|TRBV27
ASSSNGNRNQPQH
>TRBJ1-1|TRBV12-3/TRBV12-4
ASSRTGGEAF
>TRBJ1-3|TRBV18
ASSREWLSSGNTIY
>TRBJ1-2|TRBV4-1
ASSQRTPYGYT
>TRBJ1-1|TRBV13
ASSGGRLNTEAF
>TRBJ1-5|TRBV19
ASDRGSRYQPQH
>TRBJ2-4|TRBV7-2
ASSRRASGSKANIQY
>TRBJ2-7|TRBV15
ATSRGGDFYEQY
>TRBJ1-1|TRBV18
ASSRDSRTNTEAF
>TRBJ1-1|TRBV2
ASSQGPEAF
>TRBJ1-2|TRBV7-2
ASSFGRDGYT
>TRBJ1-5|TRBV19
ASSNGQGSNQPQH
>TRBJ2-1|TRBV5-6
ASKDWVGNEQF
>TRBJ2-1|TRBV18
ASSPRDEQF
>TRBJ2-1|TRBV5-8
ASSLTGDEQF
>TRBJ1-2|TRBV19
ATGRNYGYT
>TRBJ1-1|TRBV29-1
SVMTGTVNEAF
>TRBJ2-6|TRBV10-2
ARRGQGAFAGANVLT
>TRBJ1-1|TRBV6-2/TRBV6-3
ASSLRTGGSMNTEAF
>TRBJ1-6|TRBV6-5
ASRGDRVNSPLH
>TRBJ2-1|TRBV7-8
ASSLEAPHYNEQF
>TRBJ2-3|TRBV19
ASSSLSDRGSADTQY
>TRBJ2-3|TRBV7-2
ASSLAGLSTDTQY
>TRBJ2-7|TRBV7-9
ASSQRTLEQY
>TRBJ2-5|TRBV14
ASSQDDSTSPAEYETQY
>TRBJ2-3|TRBV5-1
ASSFGRANSDTQY